Below, 10 T cell receptor beta chains from the same sample are listed, as sequenced in a study of blood T cells in healthy people across ages. Then a second PCR, running about 7 to 11 cycles, was carried out with a sample-barcoded 5' primer and a J-beta primer mix. Via MiXCR, TCRdb re-called the 5' RACE reads, giving one row per CDR3 protein. This table holds 650,000 to 700,000 distinct CDR3 sequences, around 32% found once. The sequencing input was blood. The receptors originated from a woman aged 80 or over in good health.

Many counts were recorded for this clonotype. The V and J genes are TRBV10-3 and TRBJ1-2; 11 bases fit TRBD1. After removal of 5 bases from V and 3 bases from J, the junction contained 5 bases not matched to a gene. CDR1 and CDR2 (germline): ENHRY, SYGVKD. This CDR3 is built from 15 residues. The CDR3 protein is CAISKGQGEDYGYTF. The CDR3 region has the DNA TGTGCCATCAGTAAGGGACAGGGGGAGGACTATGGCTACACCTTC.

V is TRBV7-9 and J is TRBJ2-1, with 11 bases identical to TRBD2. V shed 3 bases and J 13 bases; nucleotides not matched to a gene: 8. Per the germline V gene, CDR1 is SEHNR and CDR2 is FQNEAQ (reference sequence). The CDR3 loop spans 14 amino acids. The CDR3 loop is CASSLDGLAGVQFF. DNA of the CDR3: TGTGCCAGCAGCTTGGACGGACTAGCGGGCGTACAGTTCTTC.

A few counts support this clonotype. The genes are TRBV11-3 and TRBJ2-2; 9 nucleotides agree with TRBD1. Germline V gene sequence: CDR1 SGHNT, CDR2 YENEEA. The CDR3 loop spans 16 amino acids. V trimming: 5 bases; J trimming: 5 bases; junction bases outside the gene matches: 9. The CDR3 DNA is TGTGCCAGCAGCCCTTGGACAGGGGTTGAAACCGGGGAGCTGTTTTTT. Translating it yields CASSPWTGVETGELFF.

This CDR3 is CSALDREQFF. The CDR3 DNA sequence: TGCAGTGCGCTCGACAGGGAGCAGTTCTTC. This chain connects TRBV20-1 to TRBJ2-1; the D gene is possibly TRBD1 (6 bases). The V and J ends lost 6 bases and 10 bases respectively, with 10 bases between them. Germline CDR1 is DFQATT and CDR2 is SNEGSKA (reference sequence). This CDR3 is 10 amino acids long.

The chain is built from TRBV6-5 and TRBJ2-3; no clear D. The CDR3 contains 15 residues. In germline, CDR1 is MNHEY, CDR2 SVGAGI. V lost 2 bases, J lost 4 bases, and 13 bases lay in between. DNA of the CDR3: TGTGCCAGCAGTTACCTCGGGCGTGGCGCAGATACGCAGTATTTT. It codes for CASSYLGRGADTQYF.

This clonotype was recorded at least ten times. The chain links TRBV20-1 to TRBJ2-7; D is possibly TRBD1 (5 bases). The germline V and J ends were trimmed by 5 bases and 5 bases, with 19 bases remaining between them. The CDR3 runs to 14 residues. Germline V lookup: CDR1 DFQATT, CDR2 SNEGSKA (reference sequence). CDR3: CSAGAFGRADEQYF. As DNA, the CDR3 is TGCAGTGCTGGCGCGTTCGGCAGGGCAGACGAGCAGTACTTC.

This clonotype was picked up many times. The rearrangement uses TRBV14 and TRBJ2-3; D remains ambiguous. The length of the CDR3 is 14 residues. Germline V CDR1 and CDR2: SGHDN, FVKESK. Trimming cost V 0 bases and J 2 bases, with 6 bases left between them. For the CDR3, the DNA is TGTGCCAGCAGCCAAGATTGGAACACAGATACGCAGTATTTT. Protein: CASSQDWNTDTQYF.

The chain recombines TRBV5-1 with TRBJ2-1; D not resolved. This CDR3 comprises 15 residues. CDR1 is SGHRS and CDR2 is YFSETQ in the germline V gene. Trimming pared 4 bases from V and 8 bases from J, leaving 19 bases between. The CDR3 loop reads CASSEFPPSGDEQFF. In DNA form, the CDR3 reads TGCGCCAGCAGCGAATTCCCACCTAGTGGCGATGAGCAGTTCTTC.

V and J are TRBV2 and TRBJ1-5; D might be TRBD1 (5 bases). Trimming removed 8 bases at V and 3 bases at J, with 11 bases between. The germline CDR1 and CDR2 sequences are SNHLY and FYNNEI. CDR3 size: 13 residues. For the CDR3, the DNA is TGTGCCAGCGGTCGGGGGGACAATCAGCCCCAGCATTTT. Residues: CASGRGDNQPQHF.

This clonotype has only a few counts. This sequence joins TRBV27 and TRBJ2-1; 10 bases are a match to TRBD2. Looked up from germline, CDR1 is MNHEY and CDR2 is SMNVEV (reference sequence). V lost 7 bases, J lost 7 bases, and 19 bases stayed unmatched. The CDR3 totals 18 residues. DNA for the CDR3: TGTGCCAGCAAACTTTCCCCCAACGAGCGGGGGGGAGGAAATGAGCAGTTCTTC. This translates into CASKLSPNERGGGNEQFF.